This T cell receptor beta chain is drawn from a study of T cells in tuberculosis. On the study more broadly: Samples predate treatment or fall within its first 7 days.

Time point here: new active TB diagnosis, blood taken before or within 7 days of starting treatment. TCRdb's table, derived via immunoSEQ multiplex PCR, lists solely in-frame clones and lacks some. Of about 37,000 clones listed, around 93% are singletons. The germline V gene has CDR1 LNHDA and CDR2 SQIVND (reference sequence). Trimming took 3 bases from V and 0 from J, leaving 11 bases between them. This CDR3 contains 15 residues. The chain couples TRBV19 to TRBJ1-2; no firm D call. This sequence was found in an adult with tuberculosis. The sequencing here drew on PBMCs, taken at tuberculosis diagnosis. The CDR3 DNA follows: TGTGCCAGTAGTATTGGAGGGCTCCCTAACTATGGCTACACCTTC. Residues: CASSIGGLPNYGYTF.